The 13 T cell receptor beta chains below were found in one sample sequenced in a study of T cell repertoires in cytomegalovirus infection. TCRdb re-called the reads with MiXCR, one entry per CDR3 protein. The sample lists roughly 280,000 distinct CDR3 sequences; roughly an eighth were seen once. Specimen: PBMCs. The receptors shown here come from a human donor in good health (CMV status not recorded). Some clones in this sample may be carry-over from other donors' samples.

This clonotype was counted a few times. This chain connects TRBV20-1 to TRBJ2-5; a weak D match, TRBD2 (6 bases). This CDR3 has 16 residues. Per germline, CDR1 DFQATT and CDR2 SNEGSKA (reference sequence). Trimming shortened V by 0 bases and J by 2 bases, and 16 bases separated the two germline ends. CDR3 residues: CSARESASELQETQYF. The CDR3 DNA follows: TGCAGTGCTAGAGAGTCGGCTAGCGAGCTGCAAGAGACCCAGTACTTC.

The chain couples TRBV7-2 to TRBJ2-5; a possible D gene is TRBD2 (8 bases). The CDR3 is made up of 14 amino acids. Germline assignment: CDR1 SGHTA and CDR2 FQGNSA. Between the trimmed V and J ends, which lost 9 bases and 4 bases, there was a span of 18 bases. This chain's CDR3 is CASRGGQLRETQYF. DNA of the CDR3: TGTGCCAGTCGGGGGGGACAGCTAAGAGAGACCCAGTACTTC.

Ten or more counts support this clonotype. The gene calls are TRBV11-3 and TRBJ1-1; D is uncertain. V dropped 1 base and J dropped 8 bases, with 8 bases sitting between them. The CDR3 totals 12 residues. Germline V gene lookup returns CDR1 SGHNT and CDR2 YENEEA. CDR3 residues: CASSLGPGEAFF. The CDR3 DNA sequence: TGTGCCAGCAGCTTAGGACCTGGCGAAGCTTTCTTT.

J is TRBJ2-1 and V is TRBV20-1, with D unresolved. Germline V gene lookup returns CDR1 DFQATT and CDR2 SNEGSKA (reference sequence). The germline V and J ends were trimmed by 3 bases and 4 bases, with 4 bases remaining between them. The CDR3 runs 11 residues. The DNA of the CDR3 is TGCAGTGCTAGGAGATACAATGAGCAGTTCTTC. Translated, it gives CSARRYNEQFF.

Written as DNA, the CDR3 is TGTGCCAGCAGCTTAGGGACGAGGATCACCGGGGAGCTGTTTTTT. Translation: CASSLGTRITGELFF. The V gene is TRBV7-9, the J gene TRBJ2-2; D gene uncertain. The germline gives CDR1 SEHNR, CDR2 FQNEAQ (reference sequence). The CDR3 totals 15 residues. The V end was cut by 1 base, the J end by 4 bases, with 10 bases between.

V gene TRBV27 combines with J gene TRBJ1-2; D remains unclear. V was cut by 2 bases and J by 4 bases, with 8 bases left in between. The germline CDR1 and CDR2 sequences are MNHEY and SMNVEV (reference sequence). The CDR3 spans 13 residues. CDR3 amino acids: CASSLGVAYGYTF. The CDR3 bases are TGTGCCAGCAGTTTAGGGGTTGCCTATGGCTACACCTTC.

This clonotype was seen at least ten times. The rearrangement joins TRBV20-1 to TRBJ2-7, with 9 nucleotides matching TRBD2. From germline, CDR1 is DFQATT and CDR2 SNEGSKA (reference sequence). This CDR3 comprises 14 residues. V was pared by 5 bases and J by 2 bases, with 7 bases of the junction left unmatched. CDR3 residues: CSARGLAYAYEQYF. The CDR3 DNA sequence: TGCAGTGCTCGCGGACTAGCGTACGCCTACGAGCAGTACTTC.

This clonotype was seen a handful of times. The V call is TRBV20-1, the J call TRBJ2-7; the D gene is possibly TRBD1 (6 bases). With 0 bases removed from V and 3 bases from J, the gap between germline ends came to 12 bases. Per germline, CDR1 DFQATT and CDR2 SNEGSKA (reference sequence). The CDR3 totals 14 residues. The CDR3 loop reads CSARDTYRDYEQYF. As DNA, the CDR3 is TGCAGTGCTAGAGATACGTACAGGGACTACGAGCAGTACTTC.

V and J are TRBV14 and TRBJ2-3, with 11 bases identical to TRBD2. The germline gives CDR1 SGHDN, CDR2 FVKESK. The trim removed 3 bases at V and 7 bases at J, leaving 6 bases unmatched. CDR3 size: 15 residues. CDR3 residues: CASSHPSGRRNTQYF. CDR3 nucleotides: TGTGCCAGCAGCCACCCTAGCGGGAGGCGGAATACGCAGTATTTT.

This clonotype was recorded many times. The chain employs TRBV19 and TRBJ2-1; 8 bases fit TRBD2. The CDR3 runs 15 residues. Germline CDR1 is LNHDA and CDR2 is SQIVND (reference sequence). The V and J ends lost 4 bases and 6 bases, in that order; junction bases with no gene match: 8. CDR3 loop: CASSSPGRAANEQFF. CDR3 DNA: TGTGCCAGTAGTAGCCCCGGGAGGGCGGCCAATGAGCAGTTCTTC.

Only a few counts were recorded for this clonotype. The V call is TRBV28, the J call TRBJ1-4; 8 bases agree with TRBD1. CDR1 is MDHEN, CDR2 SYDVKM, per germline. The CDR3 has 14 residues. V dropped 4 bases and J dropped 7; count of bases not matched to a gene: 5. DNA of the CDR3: TGTGCCAGCAGTTCCAGGGGGCTGGGTGAAAAACTGTTTTTT. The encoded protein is CASSSRGLGEKLFF.

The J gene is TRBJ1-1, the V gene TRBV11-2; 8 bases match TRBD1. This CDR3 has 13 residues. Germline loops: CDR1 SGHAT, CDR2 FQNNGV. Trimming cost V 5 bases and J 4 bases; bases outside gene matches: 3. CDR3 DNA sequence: TGTGCCAGCAGCAAAGACAGGGGCACTGAAGCTTTCTTT. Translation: CASSKDRGTEAFF.

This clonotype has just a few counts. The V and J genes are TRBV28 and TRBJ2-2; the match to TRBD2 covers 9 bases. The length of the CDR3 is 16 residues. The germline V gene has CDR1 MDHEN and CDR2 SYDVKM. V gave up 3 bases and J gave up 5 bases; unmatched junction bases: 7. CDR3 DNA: TGTGCCAGCAGTTTCCCTAGCGGGATAGGTACCGGGGAGCTGTTTTTT. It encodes CASSFPSGIGTGELFF.